This T cell receptor beta chain was captured in a study of monozygotic twins with cystic fibrosis. Study-level findings and limits: No link emerged between shared CDR3 counts and age, concordance or severity. The repertoire was suggested to be naive-dominated, clonality median roughly 0.0093. Monozygotic CF twins shared more identical nucleotide clonotypes than unrelated patients.

The CDR3 is made up of 15 amino acids. CDR1 and CDR2 (germline): LNHNV, YYDKDF (reference sequence). Deletions cut 1 base from V and 5 bases from J, with 14 bases between. Clones were sequenced by immunoSEQ multiplex PCR, and TCRdb holds only the in-frame ones, with some missing. This repertoire shows under 20,000 clones, 91% found once; its top ten account for about 1.4%. With regard to this clone: Its antigen is not known.

The sequence came from a girl aged 2 to 9 with cystic fibrosis. This chain connects TRBV15 to TRBJ1-1; tentatively, D is TRBD1 (6 bases). Material: blood. For the CDR3, the DNA is TGTGCCACCAGCAGAGGGAGGGGGTTGGGGACTGAAGCTTTCTTT. It is translated as CATSRGRGLGTEAFF.